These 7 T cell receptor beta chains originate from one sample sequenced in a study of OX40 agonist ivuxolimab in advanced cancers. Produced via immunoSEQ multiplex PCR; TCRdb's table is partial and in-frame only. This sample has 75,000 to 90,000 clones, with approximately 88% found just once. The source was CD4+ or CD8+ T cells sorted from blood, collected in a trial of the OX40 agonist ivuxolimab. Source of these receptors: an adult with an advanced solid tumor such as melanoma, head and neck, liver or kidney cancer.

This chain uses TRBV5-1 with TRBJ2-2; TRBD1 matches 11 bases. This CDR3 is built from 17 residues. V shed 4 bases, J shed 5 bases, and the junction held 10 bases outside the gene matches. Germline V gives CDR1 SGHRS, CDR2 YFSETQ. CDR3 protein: CASSDKGGQGATGELFF. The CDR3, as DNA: TGCGCCAGCAGCGACAAAGGAGGACAGGGGGCTACCGGGGAGCTGTTTTTT. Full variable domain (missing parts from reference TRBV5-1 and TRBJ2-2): KAGVTQTPRYLIKTRGQQVTLSCSPISGHRSVSWYQQTPGQGLQFLFEYFSETQRNKGNFPGRFSGRQFSNSRSEMNVSTLELGDSALYLCASSDKGGQGATGELFFGEGSRLTVL.

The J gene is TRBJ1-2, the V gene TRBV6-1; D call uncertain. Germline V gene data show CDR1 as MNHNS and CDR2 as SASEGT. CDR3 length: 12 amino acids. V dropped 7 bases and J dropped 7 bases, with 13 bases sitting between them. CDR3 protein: CASTQRVGGYTF. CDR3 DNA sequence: TGTGCCAGCACCCAAAGGGTGGGTGGCTACACCTTC.

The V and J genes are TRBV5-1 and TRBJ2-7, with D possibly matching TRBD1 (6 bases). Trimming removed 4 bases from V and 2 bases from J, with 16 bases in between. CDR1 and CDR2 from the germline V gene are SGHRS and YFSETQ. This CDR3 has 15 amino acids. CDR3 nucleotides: TGCGCCAGCAGCCGTACAGGGATTCTGACCTACGAGCAGTACTTC. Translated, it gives CASSRTGILTYEQYF.

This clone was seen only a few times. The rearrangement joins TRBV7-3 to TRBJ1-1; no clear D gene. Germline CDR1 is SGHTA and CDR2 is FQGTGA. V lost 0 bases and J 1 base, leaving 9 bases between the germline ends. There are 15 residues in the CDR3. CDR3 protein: CASSLTAGGNTEAFF. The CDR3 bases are TGTGCCAGCAGCTTAACGGCCGGTGGGAACACTGAAGCTTTCTTT.

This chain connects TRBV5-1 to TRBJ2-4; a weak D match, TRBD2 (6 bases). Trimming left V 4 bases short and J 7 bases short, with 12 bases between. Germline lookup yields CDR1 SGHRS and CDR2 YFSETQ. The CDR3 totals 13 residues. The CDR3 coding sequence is TGCGCCAGCAGCGCGGGGCAACTCAACATTCAGTACTTC. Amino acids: CASSAGQLNIQYF.

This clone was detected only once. CDR3 residues: CASSLTIGVGSPLHF. The CDR3 bases are TGTGCCAGCAGCTTAACCATCGGGGTCGGCTCACCCCTCCACTTT. The chain is built from TRBV7-3 and TRBJ1-6; D not resolved. CDR1 is SGHTA, CDR2 FQGTGA, per germline. V was shortened by 0 bases and J by 10 bases, with 13 bases between the two germline ends. The length of the CDR3 is 15 residues.

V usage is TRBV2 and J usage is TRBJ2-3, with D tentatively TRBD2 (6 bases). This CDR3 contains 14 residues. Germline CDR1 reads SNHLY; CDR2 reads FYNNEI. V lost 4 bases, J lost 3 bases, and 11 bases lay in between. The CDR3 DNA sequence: TGTGCCAGCAGTGGGGACTGGTCTACAGATACGCAGTATTTT. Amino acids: CASSGDWSTDTQYF.